The sequence of this T cell receptor beta chain was determined in a study of cytomegalovirus exposure and HLA in healthy donors (dated by TCRdb to about 2017). About the study as a whole: In an earlier analysis of under 600 of the donors, roughly 300 Gb of sequence data and just under 120 million unique TCR beta sequences from about 190 million T cells were reported. Roughly 300 gigabases of sequencing data and 80 million or so unique TCR sequences were included in an early release covering about 620 HLA-typed donors. Of the approximately 400 genotyped donors, approximately 83% fell in the genetic ancestry cluster associated with self-reported Caucasian donors. The study aimed to test whether cataloging public T cell receptors could reveal signatures of past pathogen exposure. Using immunosequencing, the study profiled T cell repertoires from approximately 700 subjects and related those repertoires to cytomegalovirus serostatus. In addition to the first cohort of roughly 670 subjects, a separate validation cohort of 130 or so different subjects was used. High-throughput TCR immunosequencing, statistical association of individual TCRs with disease status, and machine learning were combined to predict cytomegalovirus infection status. To study patterns of TCR occurrence, a later analysis re-analyzed previously published TCR beta repertoires from 600 to 750 donors and added high-resolution HLA genotyping. Rather than drawing on any new phenotypic data, the later analysis identified candidate immune exposures from TCR beta sequences and the way those sequences occurred across donors. To decide whether each TCR beta V gene segment behaved as functional or pseudogenic, an earlier analysis of approximately 590 of the donors relied on high-throughput TCR beta sequencing. Donor age, sex, ethnicity and CMV serostatus were compiled together with the repertoire data. In a later genetic analysis, genome-wide SNP genotypes for about three fifths of the roughly 670 donors were used, and that subset was treated as a discovery cohort. All discovery cohort repertoires had been generated on a single sequencing platform. HLA typing included class I and class II loci at four-digit resolution. Typing coverage differed by locus: A, B, C, DRB1 and DQB1 were typed in about 620-630 donors, DQA1 in about 510, DPA1 in some 570, and DPB1 in approximately 450. Roughly five DR-DQ haplotypes were handled as single units for association and clustering because linkage in the cohort was strong. Among around 400 genotyped donors of the cohort, an average of approximately 240,000 unique TCR beta nucleotide sequences was sequenced per donor, of which roughly 18% were non-productive.

The cohort was made up of roughly 670 healthy bone marrow donors. At the time of sampling, every cohort member was nominally healthy, though immune exposures that went unrecorded were likely present. The donor tested CMV seropositive, placing the donor among the 250 to 300 seropositive members of the cohort. A peripheral blood sample was provided by each donor, and peripheral blood mononuclear cells were used for TCR beta sequencing. The Qiagen DNeasy Blood Extraction Kit was used to extract genomic DNA from the blood cell samples. The receptor library was made with the immunoSEQ multiplex PCR assay. For the multiplex PCR, a mixture combining 60 forward primers for TCR Vbeta segments and 13 reverse primers for TCR Jbeta segments was used. The CDR3 region of rearranged TCR beta genes was amplified from genomic DNA with a multiplex PCR assay. On the Illumina HiSeq System, the amplified TCR beta libraries were sequenced as 87-base-pair reads. Regarding the original processing steps: In a later analysis, some 80 million unique TCR beta chains were counted across the 690 or so repertoires, and some 10 million of these chains were shared by at least two donors. A nearest-neighbor algorithm error-corrected the raw reads and collapsed the reads into unique sequences, merging closely related sequences to remove PCR and sequencing errors. Alignment of CDR3 sequences to IMGT reference sequences was used to assign V, D and J gene segments. For a sequence to be retained, at least a six-nucleotide match to both a V gene segment and a J gene segment was required. Rearrangements were called productive when the CDR3 lacked stop codons and stayed in frame with V and J; all others were non-productive. CDR3 was defined by IMGT convention, running from the second conserved V-encoded cysteine to the conserved J-encoded phenylalanine. In an earlier analysis of more than 550 of the donors, sequences lacking an unambiguous match to a single V gene segment were excluded. An earlier analysis of a few hundred of the donors called V segments functional above 56.7% productive rearrangements and segregating when the between-donor standard deviation exceeded 5%. A statistical classification framework was built for diagnosing cytomegalovirus status from the catalog of TCR beta chain sequences. A later analysis assigned V and J genes by comparing TCR nucleotide sequences with IMGT/GENE-DB human TR gene sequences. In a later analysis, CDR3 sequences and most-parsimonious VDJ recombination scenarios were assigned using the TCRdist pipeline. In a later analysis, each TCR beta chain was defined by its CDR3 amino acid sequence together with its V-gene family, and reads without a unique V-gene family were excluded. To address suspected cross-contamination and a sequencing artifact, a later analysis removed roughly 580 highly shared, low-generation-probability nucleotide sequences. In a later analysis, a clonal expansion index for each public chain was calculated from normalized within-repertoire ranks of inferred template counts. In a later analysis, generation probabilities were computed using a VDJ recombination model fitted to out-of-frame rearrangements, and the results were checked against IGoR. In a later analysis, TCR-TCR, TCR-HLA and TCR-CMV co-occurrence was scored with hypergeometric tests, and a repertoire-size bias correction was applied to TCR pairs. To estimate false discovery rates, a later analysis permuted the HLA or CMV assignments 20 times. In a later analysis, co-occurring TCRs were grouped using DBSCAN, and TCRdist sequence similarity was added for clustering within HLA-allele-positive subsets. Repertoires with fewer than 30,000 or more than 120,000 public chains were left out of co-occurrence clustering, as were four to six repertoires with anomalous nucleotide sharing. This immuneACCESS table, as held by TCRdb, lists in-frame sequences with V and J called but not all clones. Of the missing ones, under half trace to an unresolved V gene in checked studies; the others have no known cause. Clone size and V and J calls were adopted from that table, with D and trimming inferred from the DNA. The sample has more than 140,000 clones on record, roughly four fifths of them singletons. Jointly, the top ten make up around 3% of the sample.

Note on this clone: The antigen it binds to is not known. Base-call qualities are not available, and no considerably larger clone is one nucleotide away.

Overall results and qualifications from the work: At a false discovery rate of 0.05, a later analysis linked 16,951 TCR beta sequences to specific HLA alleles. Because counts were too low, roughly 16 rarely observed V segments, including chromosome 9 orphons, were excluded from the earlier analysis of a few hundred of the donors. The study listed 164 TCR beta chains as associated with cytomegalovirus. For the cohort, immune exposure information was limited to CMV serostatus. The sequencing pipeline was judged likely to have produced a cluster of highly shared sequence variants as a technical artifact. Correlated functional status among segregating V segments might reflect linkage disequilibrium, but an unknown experimental factor could not be ruled out. It was suggested by the authors that the approach could potentially be generalized to other disease states and immunological phenotypes. Because the 87-base-pair reads could not distinguish some IMGT-functional V segments, including TRBV6-2 and TRBV6-3, those segments were excluded. The presence/absence analyses assumed that sequencing depth was roughly uniform across donors, and that assumption may not be true. In a later genetic analysis, a missense DCLRE1C variant was associated with V-gene and J-gene trimming of TCR beta chains, and the association was replicated in an independent cohort. When HLA alleles, especially DR and DQ, strongly co-occurred, TCR associations were difficult to assign to individual alleles. Because HLA typing was missing for some donors at each locus, association tests included only the typed subset. Most TCR sequences were seen in very few donors, while some public TCRs were found in many individuals. Several of the top co-occurrence clusters appeared to be linked to parvovirus B19, influenza, CMV and Epstein-Barr virus, according to a later analysis. Broadly in line with IMGT annotations, most TCR beta V segments showed up in productive rearrangements about 87% or about 30% of the time in an earlier analysis of approximately 600 of the donors. Compared with the roughly 700-donor mean, donors in an Asian-associated ancestry cluster had fewer N-insertions in productive TCRs, according to a later genetic analysis. In a later analysis, TCR association rates were found to vary across HLA loci, with the most associated TCRs seen for DRB1 alleles and the fewest for HLA-C alleles. In vitro tests confirmed that a few of the cytomegalovirus-associated TCR beta chains recognize cytomegalovirus antigens. In a later analysis, most CMV-associated TCR beta chains were found to appear HLA-restricted, with HLA associations seemingly driven largely by CMV exposure. In a later analysis, HLA-associated TCR beta chains showed more clonal expansion and lower generation probabilities than non-associated chains that were equally common. The classifier was reported to diagnose cytomegalovirus status with high specificity and sensitivity in both the original cohort and the validation cohort. A further reported finding was that TCR beta sequences accurately predicted the HLA-A and HLA-B alleles for most subjects in the first cohort. In this cohort, only TCR beta chains were sequenced, and detectable features were limited by the absence of alpha or paired-chain data.

Cut back by 4 bases and 4 bases, the V and J ends lie 14 bases apart. The germline V gene yields SGDLS for CDR1 and YYNGEE for CDR2. Counted from cysteine to phenylalanine, this CDR3 has 15 amino acids. The kept DNA is CDR3 alone, 45 bases in frame from the first base. The sequence links TRBV9 to TRBJ1-4, with no confidently assigned D gene. The material sequenced was PBMCs. This receptor was taken from a man between 18 and 29 years old in good health and CMV-seropositive. Read as DNA, the sequence is TGTGCCAGCAGCCCTACCTGGGCAAGTAATGAAAAACTGTTTTTT. This sequence encodes CASSPTWASNEKLFF. Supplemented by the reference TRBV9 and TRBJ1-4 proteins around the CDR3, the complete variable domain is DSGVTQTPKHLITATGQRVTLRCSPRSGDLSVYWYQQSLDQGLQFLIQYYNGEERAKGNILERFSAQQFPDLHSELNLSSLELGDSALYFCASSPTWASNEKLFFGSGTQLSVL.